These 7 T cell receptor beta chains originate from one sample sequenced in a study of T cells in Graves' hyperthyroidism and ophthalmopathy. Amplified TCR beta CDR3 regions came from RNA transcripts. A set of HTBI primers served as the primers for a first-round RT-PCR of the TCR CDR3. TCRdb reanalysed the multiplex PCR reads using MiXCR and keeps one entry per CDR3 protein. The sample comprises about 600,000 distinct CDR3 sequences, 16% of which are singletons, and roughly 3.4% rests with the top ten. Sample: blood. The receptors come from a woman aged 40 to 50 with Graves' ophthalmopathy.

The V call is TRBV20-1, the J call TRBJ1-1, with D unclear. The CDR3 has 10 amino acids. Germline CDR1 is DFQATT and CDR2 is SNEGSKA (reference sequence). The CDR3 coding sequence is TGCAGCGCGGTTGACACTGAAGCTTTCTTT. Translated: CSAVDTEAFF.

This clonotype has more than one count but fewer than ten. The chain links TRBV3-1 to TRBJ2-3; the D gene is possibly TRBD2 (7 bases). CDR3 length equals 15 residues. Germline CDR1 reads LGHDT; CDR2 reads YNNKEL (reference sequence). Trimming stripped 2 bases from V and 6 bases from J, with 15 bases between. The CDR3 nucleotides are TGTGCCAGCAGCCAATTCGTGGGGGGGCCGGATACGCAGTATTTT. This encodes CASSQFVGGPDTQYF.

The V call is TRBV12-3 or TRBV12-4, the J call TRBJ2-7, with D perhaps TRBD2 (5 bases). The CDR3 loop spans 14 amino acids. The V gene lost 5 bases and the J gene lost 3 bases, with 14 bases spanning the gap. The CDR3 reads CASSTFPGNYEQYF. The CDR3 nucleotides are TGTGCCAGCAGTACATTCCCGGGGAACTACGAGCAGTACTTC.

This clonotype was counted many times. The rearrangement links TRBV7-9 to TRBJ1-1; possibly TRBD1 for D (6 bases). The germline gives CDR1 SEHNR, CDR2 FQNEAQ (reference sequence). The CDR3 consists of 15 residues. V was cut by 1 base and J by 8 bases, with 17 bases left in between. The CDR3 DNA is TGTGCCAGCAGCTTAGATGGGGGGCGTCTCCCGGAAGCTTTCTTT. Amino acid sequence: CASSLDGGRLPEAFF.

This clonotype has at least ten counts. The rearrangement joins TRBV19 to TRBJ1-5; D possibly corresponds to TRBD1 (5 bases). Germline CDR1 and CDR2: LNHDA and SQIVND (reference sequence). The CDR3 covers 16 residues. V was clipped by 4 bases and J by 5 bases, with 18 bases between them. The CDR3 is CASSTEPGSQYQPQHF. Here the CDR3 DNA reads TGTGCCAGTAGTACTGAACCAGGGTCTCAATATCAGCCCCAGCATTTT.

V is TRBV28 and J is TRBJ2-6; possibly TRBD1 for D (5 bases). The CDR3 runs 19 residues. Germline V gene data show CDR1 as MDHEN and CDR2 as SYDVKM. The V and J ends lost 3 bases and 4 bases respectively, with 22 bases between them. The CDR3 loop is CASSFYGVVGQGGANVLTF. The CDR3 bases are TGTGCCAGCAGTTTTTACGGAGTGGTGGGGCAAGGAGGGGCCAACGTCCTGACTTTC.

At least ten counts were recorded for this clonotype. The chain is built from TRBV2 and TRBJ2-1, with a tentative D call TRBD2 (6 bases). The CDR3 covers 14 residues. Germline lookup yields CDR1 SNHLY and CDR2 FYNNEI. Between the trimmed V and J ends, which lost 7 bases and 5 bases, there was a span of 15 bases. The CDR3 region has the DNA TGTGCCAGCATCTCCGGGACTGGGAACAATGAGCAGTTCTTC. It yields the protein CASISGTGNNEQFF. Based on the CDR3 plus reference TRBV2 and TRBJ2-1, the full variable domain is EPEVTQTPSHQVTQMGQEVILRCVPISNHLYFYWYRQILGQKVEFLVSFYNNEISEKSEIFDDQFSVERPDGSNFTLKIRSTKLEDSAMYFCASISGTGNNEQFFGPGTRLTVL.